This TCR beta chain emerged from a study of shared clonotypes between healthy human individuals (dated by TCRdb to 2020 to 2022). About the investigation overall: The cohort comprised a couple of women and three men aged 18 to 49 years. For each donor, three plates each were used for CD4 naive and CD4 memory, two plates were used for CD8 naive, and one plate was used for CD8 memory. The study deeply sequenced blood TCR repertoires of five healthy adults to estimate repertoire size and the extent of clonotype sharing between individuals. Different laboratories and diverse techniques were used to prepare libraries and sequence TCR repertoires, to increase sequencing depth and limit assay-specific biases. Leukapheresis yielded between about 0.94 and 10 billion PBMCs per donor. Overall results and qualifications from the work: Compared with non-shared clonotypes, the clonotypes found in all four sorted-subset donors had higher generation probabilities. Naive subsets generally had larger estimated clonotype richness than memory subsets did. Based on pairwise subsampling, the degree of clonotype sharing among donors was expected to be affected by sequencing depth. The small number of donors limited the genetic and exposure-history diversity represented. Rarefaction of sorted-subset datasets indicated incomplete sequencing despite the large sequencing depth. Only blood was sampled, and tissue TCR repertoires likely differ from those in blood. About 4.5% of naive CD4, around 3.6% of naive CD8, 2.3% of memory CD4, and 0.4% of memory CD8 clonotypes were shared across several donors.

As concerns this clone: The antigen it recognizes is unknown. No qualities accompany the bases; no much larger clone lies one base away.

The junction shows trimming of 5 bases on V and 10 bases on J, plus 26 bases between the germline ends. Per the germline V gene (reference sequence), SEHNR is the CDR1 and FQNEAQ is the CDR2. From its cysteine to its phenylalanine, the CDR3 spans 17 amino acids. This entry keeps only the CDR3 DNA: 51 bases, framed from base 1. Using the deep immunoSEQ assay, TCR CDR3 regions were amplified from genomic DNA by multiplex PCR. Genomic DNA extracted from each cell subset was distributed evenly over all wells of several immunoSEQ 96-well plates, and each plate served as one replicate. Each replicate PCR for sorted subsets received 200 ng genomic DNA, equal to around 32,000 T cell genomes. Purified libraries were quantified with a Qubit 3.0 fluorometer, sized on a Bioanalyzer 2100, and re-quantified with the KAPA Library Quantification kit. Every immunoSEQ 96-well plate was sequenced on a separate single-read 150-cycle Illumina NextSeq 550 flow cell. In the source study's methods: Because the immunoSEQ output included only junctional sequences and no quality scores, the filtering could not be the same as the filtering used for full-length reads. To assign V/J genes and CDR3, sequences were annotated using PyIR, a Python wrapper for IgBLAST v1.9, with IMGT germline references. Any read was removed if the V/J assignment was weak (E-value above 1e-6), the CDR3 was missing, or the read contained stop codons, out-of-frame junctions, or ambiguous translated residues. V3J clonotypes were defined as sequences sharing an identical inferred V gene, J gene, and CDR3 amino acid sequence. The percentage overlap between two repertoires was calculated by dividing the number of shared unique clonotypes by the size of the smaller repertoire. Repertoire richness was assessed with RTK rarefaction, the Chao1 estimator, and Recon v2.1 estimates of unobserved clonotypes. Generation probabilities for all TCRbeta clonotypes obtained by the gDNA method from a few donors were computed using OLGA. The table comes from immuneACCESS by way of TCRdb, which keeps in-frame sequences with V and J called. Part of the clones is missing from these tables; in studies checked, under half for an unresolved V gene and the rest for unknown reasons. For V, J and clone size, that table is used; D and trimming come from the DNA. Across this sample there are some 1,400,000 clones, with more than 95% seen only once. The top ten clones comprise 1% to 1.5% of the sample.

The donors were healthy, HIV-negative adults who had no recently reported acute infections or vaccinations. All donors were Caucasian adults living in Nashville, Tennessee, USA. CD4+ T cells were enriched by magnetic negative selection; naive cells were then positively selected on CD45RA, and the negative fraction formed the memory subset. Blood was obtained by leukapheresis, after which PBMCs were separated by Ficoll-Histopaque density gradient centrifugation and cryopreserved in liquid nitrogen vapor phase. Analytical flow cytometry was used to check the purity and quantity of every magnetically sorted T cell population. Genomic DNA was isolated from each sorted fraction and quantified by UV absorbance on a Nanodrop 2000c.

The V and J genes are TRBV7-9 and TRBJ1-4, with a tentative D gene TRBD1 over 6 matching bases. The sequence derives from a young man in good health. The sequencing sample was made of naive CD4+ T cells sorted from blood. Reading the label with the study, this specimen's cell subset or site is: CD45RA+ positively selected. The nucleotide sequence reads TGTGCCAGCAGCATCCCGGACGGGGGGCCCCGGGAGAGAAAACTGTTTTTT. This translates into CASSIPDGGPRERKLFF.